This passage covers 21 T cell receptor beta chains from one sample sequenced in a study of identical twins. TCRdb re-called the 5' RACE reads with MiXCR, one entry per CDR3 protein. The sample records 450,000 or so distinct CDR3 sequences, more than 13% being singletons. The sample also formed part of further work on yellow fever vaccine responses in identical twins.

Material: CD4+ T cells sorted from blood. The source is a woman aged 18-35 years in good health.

The gene calls are TRBV25-1 and TRBJ2-2, with unresolved D. The germline V gene has CDR1 MGHDK and CDR2 SYGVNS. There are 14 residues in the CDR3. The ends were cut back, 5 bases at V and 3 bases at J, with 10 bases in the middle. CDR3 DNA sequence: TGTGCCAGCAGTTACAACACCTACACCGGGGAGCTGTTTTTT. It specifies CASSYNTYTGELFF.

This clonotype has only a few counts. The chain is built from TRBV7-2 and TRBJ2-1; TRBD2 matches 8 bases. CDR3 length: 16 amino acids. CDR1 and CDR2 from the germline V gene are SGHTA and FQGNSA. Germline trimming cut 3 bases from V and 5 bases from J; bases unmatched to any gene: 9. As DNA, the CDR3 is TGTGCCAGCAGCTTCTCACTAGCGGACCAAAACAATGAGCAGTTCTTC. It is translated as CASSFSLADQNNEQFF.

This clonotype was observed a handful of times. The chain combines TRBV14 with TRBJ2-1, with D maybe TRBD2 (5 bases). CDR1 and CDR2 from the germline V gene are SGHDN and FVKESK. V gave up 0 bases and J gave up 9 bases, with 12 bases separating them. This CDR3 comprises 14 residues. The CDR3: CASSQDTRYGEQFF. The CDR3 DNA is TGTGCCAGCAGCCAAGATACTAGATATGGTGAGCAGTTCTTC.

The chain joins TRBV5-6 to TRBJ2-3; 8 bases are shared with TRBD2. J was trimmed by 14 bases and V by 1 base; bases with no gene match: 6. Germline loops: CDR1 SGHDT, CDR2 YYEEEE. The CDR3 runs to 12 residues. The CDR3 here is CASSLKGTRGYF. CDR3 bases: TGTGCCAGCAGCTTGAAGGGGACTAGGGGGTATTTT.

This clonotype was counted a few times. This sequence joins TRBV5-1 and TRBJ2-5, with D maybe TRBD2 (6 bases). The germline V and J ends were trimmed by 5 bases and 3 bases, with 17 bases remaining between them. In germline, CDR1 is SGHRS, CDR2 YFSETQ. The CDR3 runs 15 residues. The DNA for the CDR3 is TGCGCCAGCAGGTGGGCTAGCGTTACAGAAGAGACCCAGTACTTC. It codes for CASRWASVTEETQYF.

In its sample, this clonotype was seen a few times. The rearrangement joins TRBV11-2 to TRBJ2-3; maybe TRBD2 (5 bases). From germline, CDR1 is SGHAT and CDR2 FQNNGV. Trimming took 4 bases from V and 1 from J, leaving 12 bases between them. The CDR3 is made up of 15 amino acids. Written as DNA, the CDR3 is TGTGCCAGCAGCTCCCAAACTAGACGCACAGATACGCAGTATTTT. Translated, it gives CASSSQTRRTDTQYF.

The rearrangement joins TRBV12-3 or TRBV12-4 to TRBJ2-5; perhaps TRBD1 as D (6 bases). CDR3 length: 14 residues. V lost 6 bases, J lost 3 bases, and 14 bases lay in between. Here the CDR3 DNA reads TGTGCCAGCAGCCGTTTCGAGGGGGAAGAGACCCAGTACTTC. It codes for CASSRFEGEETQYF.

The rearrangement joins TRBV28 to TRBJ2-1, with TRBD1 matching 7 bases. With V trimmed by 6 bases and J by 5 bases, 10 bases remained unmatched. Germline values: CDR1 MDHEN, CDR2 SYDVKM. The CDR3 contains 15 residues. Here the CDR3 reads CASSPMGQPNNEQFF. DNA for the CDR3: TGTGCCAGCAGCCCCATGGGACAGCCCAACAATGAGCAGTTCTTC.

J is TRBJ2-1 and V is TRBV11-2, with TRBD2 identical over 7 bases. Per germline, CDR1 SGHAT and CDR2 FQNNGV. The CDR3 contains 15 residues. J lost 5 bases, V lost 1 base, and 5 bases had no gene match. The CDR3 nucleotides are TGTGCCAGCAGCTTAGCGGGAGGAGAACACAATGAGCAGTTCTTC. Its translation: CASSLAGGEHNEQFF.

The chain recombines TRBV3-1 with TRBJ2-1; 9 positions match TRBD2. This CDR3 is 18 amino acids long. The germline V gene has CDR1 LGHDT and CDR2 YNNKEL (reference sequence). V gave up 0 bases and J gave up 4 bases; unmatched junction bases: 10. As DNA, the CDR3 is TGTGCCAGCAGCCAAGATCTGATGGGCGGGGGGGTATACAATGAGCAGTTCTTC. Translating gives CASSQDLMGGGVYNEQFF.

DNA of the CDR3: TGTGCCAGCAGTGTCCTAGCGGGAGAAGAGACCCAGTACTTC. It encodes CASSVLAGEETQYF. This chain uses TRBV6-1 with TRBJ2-5; 10 bases are a match to TRBD2. CDR3 size: 14 residues. Germline trimming cut 4 bases from V and 3 bases from J; bases unmatched to any gene: 2. Germline lookup yields CDR1 MNHNS and CDR2 SASEGT.

This clonotype was detected only a few times. The genes are TRBV11-2 and TRBJ2-1; D not resolved. The V gene lost 7 bases and the J gene lost 8 bases, with 21 bases spanning the gap. Germline V gives CDR1 SGHAT, CDR2 FQNNGV. CDR3 length: 15 amino acids. In DNA, the CDR3 is TGTGCCAGCACCCTCGATACTCCGTCCATCGATGAGCAGTTCTTC. This codes for CASTLDTPSIDEQFF.

The rearrangement joins TRBV28 to TRBJ2-7; no reliable D call. The germline gives CDR1 MDHEN, CDR2 SYDVKM. The CDR3 spans 16 residues. V dropped 3 bases and J dropped 3 bases, with 18 bases sitting between them. The CDR3 reads CASSFRDRPINYEQYF. In DNA form, the CDR3 reads TGTGCCAGCAGTTTCCGAGACCGGCCTATCAACTACGAGCAGTACTTC.

This clonotype was detected only once. This sequence joins TRBV19 and TRBJ2-1, with TRBD2 matching over 11 bases. J lost 10 bases, V lost 3 bases, and 14 bases had no gene match. Germline CDR1 LNHDA, CDR2 SQIVND (reference sequence). The CDR3 has 17 residues. The CDR3: CASSIGTSGHTTQEQFF. CDR3 bases: TGTGCCAGTAGTATTGGGACTAGCGGCCACACCACACAAGAGCAGTTCTTC.

This clonotype has just a few counts. V gene TRBV12-3 or TRBV12-4 combines with J gene TRBJ1-1, with unresolved D. V lost 5 bases, J lost 4 bases, and 17 bases lay in between. The CDR3 spans 15 residues. CDR3 nucleotide sequence: TGTGCCAGCAGTGGGGTAGGGCGTGCGGGCACTGAAGCTTTCTTT. Protein: CASSGVGRAGTEAFF.

This chain links TRBV20-1 with TRBJ2-7; D uncertain. The CDR3 loop spans 12 amino acids. Trimming cost V 4 bases and J 2 bases, with 9 bases left between them. Per the germline V gene, CDR1 is DFQATT and CDR2 is SNEGSKA (reference sequence). This chain's CDR3 is CSAKGLAYEQYF. The CDR3 DNA reads TGCAGTGCTAAGGGTCTTGCCTACGAGCAGTACTTC.

The table lists this clonotype with a few counts. The chain carries TRBV7-2 and TRBJ2-5, with unresolved D. The germline CDR1 and CDR2 sequences are SGHTA and FQGNSA. V gave up 5 bases and J gave up 4 bases, with 17 bases separating them. The CDR3 extends over 15 amino acids. In DNA, the CDR3 is TGTGCCAGCAGCGCCAACGGTTGGGCAGGAGAGACCCAGTACTTC. It encodes CASSANGWAGETQYF. The entire variable domain, with the rest obtained from reference TRBV7-2 and TRBJ2-5, is as follows: GAGVSQSPSNKVTEKGKDVELRCDPISGHTALYWYRQSLGQGLEFLIYFQGNSAPDKSGLPSDRFSAERTGGSVSTLTIQRTQQEDSAVYLCASSANGWAGETQYFGPGTRLLVL.

The chain uses TRBV11-2 and TRBJ2-3, with 10 bases identical to TRBD2. The germline V gene encodes CDR1 SGHAT and CDR2 FQNNGV. There are 18 residues in the CDR3. Germline trimming cut 6 bases from V and 0 bases from J; bases unmatched to any gene: 12. CDR3 amino acids: CASRYKPSGSTSTDTQYF. DNA of the CDR3: TGTGCCAGCAGATATAAGCCTAGCGGGAGTACTAGCACAGATACGCAGTATTTT.

This clonotype was recorded a few times. V usage is TRBV6-2 or TRBV6-3 and J usage is TRBJ2-1; possible D gene TRBD2, 6 bases. This CDR3 comprises 16 residues. CDR1 is MNHEY and CDR2 is SVGEGT in the germline V gene. The V gene lost 1 base and the J gene lost 8 bases, with 18 bases spanning the gap. The CDR3 here is CASSYFGLPPGDEQFF. CDR3 nucleotides: TGTGCCAGCAGTTACTTTGGACTACCCCCGGGGGATGAGCAGTTCTTC.

A few counts support this clonotype. This chain connects TRBV19 to TRBJ1-2; D gene ambiguous. The ends were cut back, 5 bases at V and 6 bases at J, with 13 bases in the middle. This CDR3 spans 13 amino acids. Germline-derived CDR1 and CDR2 are LNHDA and SQIVND (reference sequence). The CDR3 DNA reads TGTGCCAGTAGTTACCTGGCGGGAAATGGCTACACCTTC. This gives the protein CASSYLAGNGYTF.

The sample holds many counts of this clonotype. The chain's CDR3 is CASSLEYPQDEQFF. The CDR3 region has the DNA TGCGCCAGCAGCTTGGAATACCCCCAGGATGAGCAGTTCTTC. This chain connects TRBV5-1 to TRBJ2-1; D not resolved. Trimming shortened V by 0 bases and J by 8 bases, and 12 bases separated the two germline ends. Germline assignment: CDR1 SGHRS and CDR2 YFSETQ. CDR3 length: 14 amino acids.